This passage covers 9 T cell receptor beta chains from one sample sequenced in a study of early T cells in non-severe SARS-CoV-2 infection. Using its own MiXCR run on the 5' RACE reads, TCRdb lists one record per CDR3 protein. This sample yields about 61,000 distinct CDR3 sequences, of which approximately 11% are seen a single time; over 1.5% belongs to the top ten. The material sequenced was whole blood. The receptor source for this set is an adult who was a healthcare worker with PCR-confirmed SARS-CoV-2 infection or an uninfected control (not recorded which).

In its sample, this clonotype was seen many times. This chain joins TRBV10-3 and TRBJ1-1; 10 nucleotides match TRBD1. The CDR3 sequence is 16 residues long. V trimming: 6 bases; J trimming: 0 bases; junction bases outside the gene matches: 7. The germline V gene has CDR1 ENHRY and CDR2 SYGVKD. The CDR3 nucleotides read TGTGCCATCAGGGGGGACAGGGGTTACTTGAACACTGAAGCTTTCTTT. Residues: CAIRGDRGYLNTEAFF.

This clonotype was counted a few times. The CDR3 DNA is TGTGCCAGCAGCCTGTCCGAGACAGTTAGCACAGATACGCAGTATTTT. Its translation: CASSLSETVSTDTQYF. The rearrangement links TRBV7-6 to TRBJ2-3; tentative D call: TRBD1 (5 bases). Deletions cut 5 bases from V and 0 bases from J, with 15 bases between. This CDR3 has 16 amino acids. From germline, CDR1 is SGHVS and CDR2 FNYEAQ.

This clonotype was recorded many times. The rearrangement joins TRBV6-5 to TRBJ1-1; D unresolved. Germline CDR1 is MNHEY and CDR2 is SVGAGI. The CDR3 runs 15 residues. Deletions cut 1 base from V and 1 base from J, with 10 bases between. The CDR3 reads CASSYFGDPNTEAFF. As DNA, the CDR3 is TGTGCCAGCAGTTACTTCGGAGATCCGAACACTGAAGCTTTCTTT.

The chain combines TRBV4-3 with TRBJ1-5; D gene uncertain. Germline assignment: CDR1 LGHNA and CDR2 YSLEER. Trimming pared 0 bases from V and 4 bases from J, leaving 10 bases between. CDR3 length equals 15 residues. The CDR3 sequence: CASSQDIRDNQPQHF. CDR3 nucleotide sequence: TGCGCCAGCAGCCAAGACATAAGGGATAATCAGCCCCAGCATTTT.

In this sample, this clonotype turned up many times. This chain's CDR3 is CASSSRTGGWELAKNIQYF. CDR3 DNA: TGTGCCAGCAGCTCTCGGACAGGAGGCTGGGAACTAGCCAAAAACATTCAGTACTTC. The chain carries TRBV6-5 and TRBJ2-4; 7 bases align to TRBD1. The CDR3 has 19 residues. Unmatched junction bases numbered 17, after V lost 6 bases and J lost 0 bases. Germline V gene lookup returns CDR1 MNHEY and CDR2 SVGAGI.

This clonotype was counted ten times or more. The chain recombines TRBV10-3 with TRBJ2-7; weak D call: TRBD1 (7 bases). Germline CDR1 is ENHRY and CDR2 is SYGVKD. V dropped 6 bases and J dropped 4 bases, with 16 bases sitting between them. The CDR3 runs 14 residues. The CDR3 DNA is TGTGCCATCAGCAGAGAGGGGGCGGGATACGAGCAGTACTTC. It translates to CAISREGAGYEQYF.

This clonotype was counted ten times or more. The CDR3 sequence is CSASAGALYGYTF. CDR3 nucleotides: TGCAGTGCTAGTGCGGGGGCCCTGTACGGCTACACCTTC. This chain links TRBV20-1 with TRBJ1-2; a possible D gene is TRBD1 (6 bases). The V end was cut by 3 bases, the J end by 8 bases, with 16 bases between. The CDR3 contains 13 residues. Germline V gives CDR1 DFQATT, CDR2 SNEGSKA (reference sequence).

The rearrangement joins TRBV28 to TRBJ2-7, with D possibly TRBD2 on 5 matching bases. Trimming shortened V by 10 bases and J by 6 bases, and 13 bases separated the two germline ends. The germline CDR1 and CDR2 sequences are MDHEN and SYDVKM. CDR3 length: 11 amino acids. As DNA, the CDR3 is TGTGCCACCAGCAGGAGGTTCGAGCAGTACTTC. Translated: CATSRRFEQYF.

This clonotype was recorded at least ten times. The V and J genes are TRBV30 and TRBJ2-5; tentatively, D is TRBD2 (5 bases). The CDR3 extends over 14 amino acids. Trimming pared 2 bases from V and 3 bases from J, leaving 13 bases between. CDR1 and CDR2 (germline): GTSNPN, SVGIG (reference sequence). CDR3 amino acids: CAWSLEGRKETQYF. CDR3 coding DNA: TGTGCCTGGAGTCTCGAGGGTAGGAAAGAGACCCAGTACTTC.